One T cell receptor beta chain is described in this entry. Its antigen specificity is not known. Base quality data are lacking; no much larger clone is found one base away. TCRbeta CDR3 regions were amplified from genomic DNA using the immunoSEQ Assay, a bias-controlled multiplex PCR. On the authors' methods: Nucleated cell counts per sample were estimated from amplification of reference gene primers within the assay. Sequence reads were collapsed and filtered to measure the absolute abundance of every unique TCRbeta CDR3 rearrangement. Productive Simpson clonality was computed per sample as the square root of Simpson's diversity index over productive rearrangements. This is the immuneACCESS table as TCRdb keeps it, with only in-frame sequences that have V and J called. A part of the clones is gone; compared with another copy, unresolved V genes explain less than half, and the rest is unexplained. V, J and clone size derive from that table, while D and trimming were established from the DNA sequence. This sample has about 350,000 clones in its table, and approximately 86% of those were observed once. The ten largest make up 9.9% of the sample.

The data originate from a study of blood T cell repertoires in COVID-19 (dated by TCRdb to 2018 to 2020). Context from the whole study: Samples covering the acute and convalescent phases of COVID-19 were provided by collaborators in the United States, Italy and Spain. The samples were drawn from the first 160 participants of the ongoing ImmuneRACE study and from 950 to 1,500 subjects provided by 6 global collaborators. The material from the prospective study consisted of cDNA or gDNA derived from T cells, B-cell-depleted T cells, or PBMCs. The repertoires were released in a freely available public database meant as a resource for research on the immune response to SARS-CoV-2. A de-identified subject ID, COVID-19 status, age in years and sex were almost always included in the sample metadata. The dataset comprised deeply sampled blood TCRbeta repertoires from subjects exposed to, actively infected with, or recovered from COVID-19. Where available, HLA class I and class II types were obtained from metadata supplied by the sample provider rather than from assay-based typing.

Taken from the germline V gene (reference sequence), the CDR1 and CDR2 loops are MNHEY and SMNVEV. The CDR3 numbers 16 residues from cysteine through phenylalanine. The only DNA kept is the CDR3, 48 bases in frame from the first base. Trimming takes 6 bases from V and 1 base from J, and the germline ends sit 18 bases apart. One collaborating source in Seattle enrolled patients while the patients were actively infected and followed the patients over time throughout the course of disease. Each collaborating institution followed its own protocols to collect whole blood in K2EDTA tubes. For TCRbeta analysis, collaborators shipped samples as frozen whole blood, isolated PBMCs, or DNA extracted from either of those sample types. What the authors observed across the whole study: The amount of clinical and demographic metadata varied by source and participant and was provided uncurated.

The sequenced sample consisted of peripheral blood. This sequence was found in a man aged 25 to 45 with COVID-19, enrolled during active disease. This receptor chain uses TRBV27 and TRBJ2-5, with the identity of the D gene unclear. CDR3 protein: CASSHSNGDSQETQYF. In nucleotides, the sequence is TGTGCCAGCAGCCACTCAAACGGAGATTCCCAAGAGACCCAGTACTTC.